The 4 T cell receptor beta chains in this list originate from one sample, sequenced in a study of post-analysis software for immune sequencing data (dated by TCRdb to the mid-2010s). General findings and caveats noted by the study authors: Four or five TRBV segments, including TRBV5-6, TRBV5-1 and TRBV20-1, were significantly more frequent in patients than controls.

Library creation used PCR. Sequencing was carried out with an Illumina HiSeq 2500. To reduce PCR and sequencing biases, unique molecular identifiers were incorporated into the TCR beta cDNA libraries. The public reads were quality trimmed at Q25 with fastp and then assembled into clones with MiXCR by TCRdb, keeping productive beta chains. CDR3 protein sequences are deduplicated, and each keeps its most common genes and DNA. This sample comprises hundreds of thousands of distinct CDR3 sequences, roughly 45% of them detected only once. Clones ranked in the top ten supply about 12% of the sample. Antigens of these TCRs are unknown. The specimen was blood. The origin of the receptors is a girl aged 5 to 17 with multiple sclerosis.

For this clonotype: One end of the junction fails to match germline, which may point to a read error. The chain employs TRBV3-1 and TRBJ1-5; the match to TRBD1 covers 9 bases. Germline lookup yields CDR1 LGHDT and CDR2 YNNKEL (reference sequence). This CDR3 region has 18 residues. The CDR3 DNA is TGTGCCGGCAGCCGACGATTCCGGCCCGGGACAGGGCTTCAGCCCCAGCATTTT. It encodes CAGSRRFRPGTGLQPQHF.

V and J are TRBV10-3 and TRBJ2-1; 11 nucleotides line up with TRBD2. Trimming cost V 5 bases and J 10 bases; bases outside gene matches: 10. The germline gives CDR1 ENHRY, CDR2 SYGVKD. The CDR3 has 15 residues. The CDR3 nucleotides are TGTGCCATCAGTAATAGCGGGAGGGCCGGCCGAGAGCAGTTCTTC. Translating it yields CAISNSGRAGREQFF.

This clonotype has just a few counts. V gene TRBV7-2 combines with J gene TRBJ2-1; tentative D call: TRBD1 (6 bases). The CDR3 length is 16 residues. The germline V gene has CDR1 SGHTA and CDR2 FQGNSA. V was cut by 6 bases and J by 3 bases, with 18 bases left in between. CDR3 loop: CASSSDSRFFYNEQFF. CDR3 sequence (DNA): TGTGCCAGCAGTTCGGACAGCCGATTCTTCTACAATGAGCAGTTCTTC.

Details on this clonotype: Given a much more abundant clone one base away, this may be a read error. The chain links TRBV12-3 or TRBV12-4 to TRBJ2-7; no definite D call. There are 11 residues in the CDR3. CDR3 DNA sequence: TGTGCCAGTTCGAGAGCTTACGAGGAGTACTTC. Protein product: CASSRAYEEYF.